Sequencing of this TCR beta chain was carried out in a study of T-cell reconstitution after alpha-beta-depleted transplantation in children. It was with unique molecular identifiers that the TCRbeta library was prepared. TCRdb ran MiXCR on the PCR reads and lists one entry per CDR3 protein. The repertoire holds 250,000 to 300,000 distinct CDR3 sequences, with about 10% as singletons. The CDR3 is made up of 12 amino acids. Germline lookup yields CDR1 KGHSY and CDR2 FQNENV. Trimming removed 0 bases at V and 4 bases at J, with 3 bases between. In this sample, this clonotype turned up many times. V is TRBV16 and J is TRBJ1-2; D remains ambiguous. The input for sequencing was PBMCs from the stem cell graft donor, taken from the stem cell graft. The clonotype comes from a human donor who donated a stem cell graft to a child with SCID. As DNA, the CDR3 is TGTGCCAGCAGCCAATCTGCCTATGGCTACACCTTC. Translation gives CASSQSAYGYTF.